This TCR beta chain is drawn from a study of metastatic and nonmetastatic thyroid tumors. Study in general: Malignant and benign thyroid patients had repertoires compared in peripheral blood and tumor or nodule tissue.

Authors' data handling: Construction of a distant-metastasis classifier for papillary thyroid cancer relied on CDR3 differences across clinicopathological groups. TCRdb re-analyzed the PCR reads through MiXCR. In this record, the V and J calls reflect TCRdb's handling and not the investigators' own analysis. The sample consists of roughly 22,000 clones, 10% to 15% of them appearing once. The table lists this clone with many counts. What it binds is not known. Thyroid surgery was preceded by no treatment in any patient. CDR3 length: 15 residues. The germline V gene encodes CDR1 SNHLY and CDR2 FYNNEI. V shed 3 bases and J shed 0 bases, with 6 bases lying between them. Study conclusions and caveats: Reported TCR beta diversity, measured in blood and tumor, was significantly higher for malignant thyroid tumors than for benign nodules.

This rearrangement joins TRBV2 to TRBJ2-6; D remains ambiguous. The origin of this receptor is a female donor with papillary thyroid cancer or a benign thyroid nodule (not recorded which). Some clones in this sample may be carry-over from other donors' samples. Input material: blood. CDR3 protein: CASSEFRSGANVLTF. The DNA of the CDR3 is TGTGCCAGCAGTGAGTTCCGCTCTGGGGCCAACGTCCTGACTTTC.